This entry lists 26 T cell receptor beta chains sequenced from one sample in a study of spatial heterogeneity in lung cancer. As to time point: sample taken at primary tumor resection. No cell sorting; template was whole RNA from tumor, lung tissue or PBMC. TCRdb itself ran the 5' RACE reads through MiXCR, one entry per CDR3 protein. The sample lists 89,000 or so distinct CDR3 sequences, approximately 21% occurring once. The sample was PBMCs, taken at surgery. The source is a male donor with early-stage non-small cell lung cancer.

In its sample, this clonotype was seen a few times. This chain joins TRBV6-6 and TRBJ1-5; D is uncertain. The CDR3 spans 12 residues. Germline CDR1 and CDR2: MNHNY and SVGAGI (reference sequence). Trimming took 2 bases from V and 3 from J, leaving 2 bases between them. CDR3 in amino acids: CASSYINQPQHF. The CDR3 DNA follows: TGTGCCAGCAGTTACATCAATCAGCCCCAGCATTTT.

This clonotype has just a few counts. The chain uses TRBV7-3 and TRBJ2-6; D might be TRBD1 (6 bases). Germline CDR1 and CDR2: SGHTA and FQGTGA. This CDR3 is built from 20 residues. Trimming removed 5 bases at V and 0 bases at J, with 23 bases between. The CDR3 nucleotides are TGTGCCAGCAGCCCCCGAGGGGGAGAAACCCTCCCCTCTGGGGCCAACGTCCTGACTTTC. Encoded protein: CASSPRGGETLPSGANVLTF.

This clonotype was counted a few times. The rearrangement joins TRBV12-3 or TRBV12-4 to TRBJ2-2; D perhaps matches TRBD1 (5 bases). The CDR3 runs to 15 residues. Trimming took 7 bases from V and 1 from J, leaving 13 bases between them. The CDR3 nucleotides are TGTGCCAGCACCAAAGGGGTCGAGAACACCGGGGAGCTGTTTTTT. This translates into CASTKGVENTGELFF.

Here the CDR3 reads CASSSLTGYPYEQYF. Here the CDR3 DNA reads TGTGCCAGCAGTTCCCTGACAGGGTACCCCTACGAGCAGTACTTC. This chain uses TRBV27 with TRBJ2-7, with TRBD1 matching over 7 bases. The ends lost 4 bases at V and 2 bases at J; junction bases unmatched: 8. Germline V gene sequence: CDR1 MNHEY, CDR2 SMNVEV (reference sequence). The CDR3 is 15 amino acids.

This clonotype occurred many times. The CDR3 DNA reads as TGTGCCATCAGTGTTGGACAGTTCTACGAGCAGTACTTC. This encodes CAISVGQFYEQYF. The chain couples TRBV10-3 to TRBJ2-7, with a weak D call TRBD1 (6 bases). Germline CDR1 is ENHRY and CDR2 is SYGVKD. Trimming stripped 4 bases from V and 3 bases from J, with 10 bases between. The CDR3 covers 13 residues.

This clonotype was detected a few times. DNA of the CDR3: TGCGCCAGCAGCCCTCGTGATACCGGTAAGGGAAGGCACAATGAGCAGTTCTTC. Protein product: CASSPRDTGKGRHNEQFF. The chain recombines TRBV5-1 with TRBJ2-1; D gene ambiguous. V shed 4 bases and J shed 5 bases, with 25 bases lying between them. The CDR3 loop spans 18 amino acids. In germline, CDR1 is SGHRS, CDR2 YFSETQ.

This clonotype came up a few times. The chain carries TRBV5-1 and TRBJ1-1; D is unresolved. V lost 1 base to trimming and J lost 1 base, with 14 bases between them. Per germline, CDR1 SGHRS and CDR2 YFSETQ. CDR3 length: 16 residues. The CDR3 nucleotides are TGCGCCAGCAGCTTGTTCGGCGGTCTGACGAACACTGAAGCTTTCTTT. Protein product: CASSLFGGLTNTEAFF.

This clonotype was detected only a few times. The chain carries TRBV24-1 and TRBJ1-1; D gene uncertain. The CDR3 is 13 residues long. Trimming removed 5 bases from V and 8 bases from J, with 14 bases in between. CDR1 is KGHDR, CDR2 SFDVKD, per germline. For the CDR3, the DNA is TGTGCCACCAGTGCCCAGCCGCCGGGCGAAGCTTTCTTT. Protein: CATSAQPPGEAFF.

This clonotype was seen only a few times. The rearrangement links TRBV10-3 to TRBJ1-1, with D perhaps matching TRBD1 (5 bases). CDR1 is ENHRY, CDR2 SYGVKD, per germline. The CDR3 is 13 amino acids. V dropped 7 bases and J dropped 1 base, with 10 bases sitting between them. CDR3 bases: TGTGCCATCAAGAGGACATCGAACACTGAAGCTTTCTTT. Encoded protein: CAIKRTSNTEAFF.

Judged by abundance, this clonotype is medium-sized. The chain links TRBV29-1 to TRBJ2-7; 9 bases align to TRBD2. Trimming at V came to 5 bases and at J to 0 bases, leaving 5 bases not matched to a gene. Germline assignment: CDR1 SQVTM and CDR2 ANQGSEA. The CDR3 has 14 amino acids. In DNA, the CDR3 is TGCAGCGTTCATCTAGCGGGGTCCTCCTACGAGCAGTACTTC. Its protein is CSVHLAGSSYEQYF.

The gene calls are TRBV10-3 and TRBJ2-7; maybe TRBD1 (6 bases). CDR1 is ENHRY and CDR2 is SYGVKD in the germline V gene. The CDR3 covers 13 residues. The germline V and J ends were trimmed by 6 bases and 4 bases, with 13 bases remaining between them. The CDR3 here is CAIRGQGQYEQYF. CDR3 sequence (DNA): TGTGCCATCAGGGGACAAGGCCAATACGAGCAGTACTTC.

The table lists this clonotype with a few counts. Here the CDR3 reads CASSLEWGGDTQYF. CDR3 nucleotides: TGTGCCAGCAGCTTAGAATGGGGAGGTGATACGCAGTATTTT. The rearrangement uses TRBV7-2 and TRBJ2-3; D may be TRBD2 (6 bases). This CDR3 is 14 amino acids long. Germline V CDR1 and CDR2: SGHTA, FQGNSA. The V end lost 1 base, the J end lost 6 bases, and 11 bases lay between the germline ends.

A note on this clonotype: At one end the junction does not follow the germline gene, possibly because of a read error. The chain combines TRBV29-1 with TRBJ2-1, with D hard to call. This CDR3 comprises 10 residues. The germline V gene encodes CDR1 SQVTM and CDR2 ANQGSEA. DNA for the CDR3: TGCATCGTTGGCAACAATGAGCAGTTCTTC. The encoded protein is CIVGNNEQFF.

The V and J genes are TRBV5-1 and TRBJ2-1; 10 bases map to TRBD2. Looked up from germline, CDR1 is SGHRS and CDR2 is YFSETQ. This CDR3 is built from 16 residues. V was clipped by 2 bases and J by 9 bases; unmatched bases: 11. CDR3 bases: TGCGCCAGCAGCTTTTCTAGCGGGGGCAGGCACGGTGAGCAGTTCTTC. Encoded protein: CASSFSSGGRHGEQFF.

The chain couples TRBV29-1 to TRBJ2-3; D is possibly TRBD2 (7 bases). In germline, CDR1 is SQVTM, CDR2 ANQGSEA. The CDR3 is 14 amino acids. Between the trimmed V and J ends, which lost 4 bases and 7 bases, there was a span of 18 bases. Here the CDR3 DNA reads TGCAGCGTTGTGCCGGGGGGCAGGGTTAATACGCAGTATTTT. This encodes CSVVPGGRVNTQYF.

The genes are TRBV7-2 and TRBJ1-2; a weak D match, TRBD1 (5 bases). The CDR3 contains 15 residues. Trimming removed 4 bases at V and 2 bases at J, with 14 bases between. From germline, CDR1 is SGHTA and CDR2 FQGNSA. CDR3: CASSSTGTANYGYTF. CDR3 bases: TGTGCCAGCAGCTCCACCGGGACTGCCAACTATGGCTACACCTTC.

This rearrangement joins TRBV29-1 to TRBJ2-6; TRBD1 agrees at 10 bases. Trimming at V came to 6 bases and at J to 4 bases, leaving 6 bases not matched to a gene. Germline CDR1 reads SQVTM; CDR2 reads ANQGSEA. This CDR3 region has 15 residues. CDR3: CSVPGQGTGANVLTF. The CDR3 DNA reads as TGCAGCGTCCCGGGACAGGGGACCGGGGCCAACGTCCTGACTTTC.

This clonotype showed up many times. The chain joins TRBV20-1 to TRBJ2-1; D is unclear. V was pared by 5 bases and J by 3 bases, with 14 bases between. CDR1 and CDR2 from the germline V gene are DFQATT and SNEGSKA (reference sequence). The CDR3 is 14 residues long. The CDR3 loop is CSAYTGSFYNEQFF. The DNA of the CDR3 is TGCAGTGCTTATACCGGGTCCTTCTACAATGAGCAGTTCTTC.

This clonotype has just a few counts. The rearrangement uses TRBV2 and TRBJ2-5; 7 nucleotides line up with TRBD1. The CDR3 spans 15 residues. The J segment lost 2 bases and the V segment lost 8 bases, leaving 11 bases of the junction unmatched. The germline gives CDR1 SNHLY, CDR2 FYNNEI. CDR3 coding DNA: TGTGCCAGCCGGTCGACAGGGAAGGTGCAAGAGACCCAGTACTTC. Translating gives CASRSTGKVQETQYF.

This clonotype has a handful of counts. This chain links TRBV7-9 with TRBJ2-3; 10 bases map to TRBD2. V shed 4 bases, J shed 4 bases, and the junction held 5 bases outside the gene matches. There are 15 residues in the CDR3. Germline loops: CDR1 SEHNR, CDR2 FQNEAQ (reference sequence). CDR3 sequence (DNA): TGTGCCAGCAGCTCGAGCGGGAGGGCTCCAGATACGCAGTATTTT. It encodes CASSSSGRAPDTQYF.

The chain combines TRBV7-2 with TRBJ1-2; possibly TRBD1 for D (5 bases). Deletions cut 2 bases from V and 4 bases from J, with 11 bases between. Germline CDR1 and CDR2: SGHTA and FQGNSA. CDR3 length: 14 amino acids. The CDR3 nucleotides are TGTGCCAGCAGCTTAACGACAGTGCCCTATGGCTACACCTTC. Residues: CASSLTTVPYGYTF.

This clonotype was detected only a few times. This chain uses TRBV27 with TRBJ1-6; no firm D call. CDR1 and CDR2 from the germline V gene are MNHEY and SMNVEV (reference sequence). The CDR3 consists of 13 residues. The germline V and J ends were trimmed by 3 bases and 7 bases, with 7 bases remaining between them. The CDR3 region is CASSFGWNSPLHF. The DNA for the CDR3 is TGTGCCAGCAGTTTCGGGTGGAATTCACCCCTCCACTTT.

This clonotype was recorded many times. CDR3 in amino acids: CASSFQAGQETQYF. The CDR3 DNA reads TGTGCCAGCAGCTTCCAAGCAGGCCAAGAGACCCAGTACTTC. The chain joins TRBV7-2 to TRBJ2-5; D remains ambiguous. V dropped 3 bases and J dropped 1 base, with 9 bases sitting between them. The length of the CDR3 is 14 residues. Germline CDR1 is SGHTA and CDR2 is FQGNSA.

This clonotype was detected once. V is TRBV5-6 and J is TRBJ1-2; D not certain. CDR3 length equals 12 residues. V shed 0 bases and J shed 2 bases, with 2 bases lying between them. Germline V CDR1 and CDR2: SGHDT, YYEEEE. CDR3 protein: CASSLGNYGYTF. The CDR3 coding sequence is TGTGCCAGCAGCTTGGGGAACTATGGCTACACCTTC.

This clonotype was observed a few times. CDR3 sequence (DNA): TGTGCCAGCAGCTTAAGAATTCGGTCAGCGGGAGGTGACAATGAGCAGTTCTTC. It specifies CASSLRIRSAGGDNEQFF. The chain has TRBV7-2 and TRBJ2-1, with 9 bases lining up with TRBD2. With V trimmed by 2 bases and J by 5 bases, 13 bases remained unmatched. The germline gives CDR1 SGHTA, CDR2 FQGNSA. The CDR3 totals 18 residues.

This clonotype appeared a few times. This chain links TRBV28 with TRBJ2-7; no firm D call. V gave up 7 bases and J gave up 0 bases, with 16 bases separating them. CDR1 is MDHEN and CDR2 is SYDVKM in the germline V gene. The CDR3 sequence is 15 residues long. The CDR3 nucleotides are TGTGCCAGCATCGATCGACGGACGAGCTCCTACGAGCAGTACTTC. Translating it yields CASIDRRTSSYEQYF.